Listed here are 18 T cell receptor beta chains from one sample, sequenced in a study of cytomegalovirus exposure and HLA in healthy donors (dated by TCRdb to 2016 to 2017). The library was generated by the immunoSEQ multiplex PCR assay. For the multiplex PCR, a mixture combining 60 forward primers for TCR Vbeta segments and 13 reverse primers for TCR Jbeta segments was used. The table was pulled from immuneACCESS by TCRdb, which kept in-frame rearrangements only. Such tables lose some clones; where checked, under half of the loss comes from unresolved V genes, and the rest has no known cause. This sample is represented by around 130,000 clones; more than 65% of them were singletons. The top ten constitute approximately 3% of the sample. The source material was PBMCs. Receptors were obtained from a woman aged 18-30 years in good health and CMV-seropositive.

The chain is built from TRBV7-9 and TRBJ2-1; 7 nucleotides align to TRBD1. Germline V gene lookup returns CDR1 SEHNR and CDR2 FQNEAQ (reference sequence). The CDR3 sequence is 14 residues long. V trimming: 10 bases; J trimming: 4 bases; junction bases outside the gene matches: 10. The CDR3: CATREGGVYNEQFF. Here the CDR3 DNA reads TGTGCCACCCGGGAAGGGGGCGTATACAATGAGCAGTTCTTC.

This chain joins TRBV29-1 and TRBJ1-2, with a possible D match to TRBD1 (6 bases). The CDR3 covers 13 residues. From germline, CDR1 is SQVTM and CDR2 ANQGSEA. With 0 bases removed from V and 6 bases from J, the gap between germline ends came to 11 bases. The CDR3 loop is CSVEEQGLNGYTF. The DNA of the CDR3 is TGCAGCGTTGAAGAGCAGGGGCTCAATGGCTACACCTTC. Using reference TRBV29-1 and TRBJ1-2 for the parts outside the CDR3, the full variable domain is SAVISQKPSRDICQRGTSLTIQCQVDSQVTMMFWYRQQPGQSLTLIATANQGSEATYESGFVIDKFPISRPNLTFSTLTVSNMSPEDSSIYLCSVEEQGLNGYTFGSGTRLTVV.

A word on this clone: Sequence at one end of the junction differs from germline and may be a read error. The sample holds other DNA sequences that translate to the same CDR3. The chain recombines TRBV28 with TRBJ1-1; 8 bases agree with TRBD1. The CDR3 is 14 residues long. The germline V gene has CDR1 MDHEN and CDR2 SYDVKM. CDR3 coding DNA: TGTGCCAGCAGTTTAAGCAGGGGGCGCACTGAAGCCTTCTTT. This codes for CASSLSRGRTEAFF.

The chain carries TRBV7-6 and TRBJ2-5, with TRBD1 matching over 8 bases. The DNA matches TRBJ2-7 better at its end, which makes the J call doubtful. The CDR3 extends over 13 amino acids. CDR1 and CDR2 (germline): SGHVS, FNYEAQ. CDR3 region: CASSPDRGYEQYF. As DNA, the CDR3 is TGTGCCAGCAGCCCCGACAGGGGATACGAGCAGTACTTC.

V is TRBV11-2 and J is TRBJ2-1; D uncertain. This CDR3 has 14 residues. The V end was cut by 6 bases, the J end by 7 bases, with 16 bases between. Germline CDR1 SGHAT, CDR2 FQNNGV. In nucleotides, the CDR3 is TGTGCCAGCAGAATCGACCTCTCCGGGAATGAGCAGTTCTTC. Protein sequence: CASRIDLSGNEQFF. Full variable domain (outside the CDR3, taken from reference TRBV11-2 and TRBJ2-1): EAGVAQSPRYKIIEKRQSVAFWCNPISGHATLYWYQQILGQGPKLLIQFQNNGVVDDSQLPKDRFSAERLKGVDSTLKIQPAKLEDSAVYLCASRIDLSGNEQFFGPGTRLTVL.

The J gene is TRBJ1-4, the V gene TRBV10-1; TRBD1 matches 7 bases. Trimming took 9 bases from V and 4 from J; bases not matched to a gene: 5. The germline gives CDR1 WNHNN, CDR2 SYGVQD (reference sequence). The CDR3 extends over 13 amino acids. CDR3 sequence (DNA): TGCGCCAGGAAGGGACAGAATAATGAAAAACTGTTTTTT. Protein sequence: CARKGQNNEKLFF.

The chain uses TRBV13 and TRBJ2-7; D is unclear. The CDR3 is 12 amino acids. The V and J ends lost 5 bases and 3 bases respectively, with 8 bases between them. Germline lookup yields CDR1 PRHDT and CDR2 FYEKMQ (reference sequence). CDR3 DNA sequence: TGTGCCAGCAGCAAACGGGTCTACGAGCAGTACTTC. Translating it yields CASSKRVYEQYF.

V gene TRBV6-5 combines with J gene TRBJ1-1; D is possibly TRBD1 (5 bases). The CDR3 contains 12 residues. CDR1 is MNHEY, CDR2 SVGAGI, per germline. V was cut by 4 bases and J by 7 bases, with 10 bases left in between. The CDR3 nucleotides are TGTGCCAGCAGTTGGGATACAGGTGAAGCTTTCTTT. This codes for CASSWDTGEAFF.

The chain employs TRBV21-1 and TRBJ1-5; the D call of TRBD1 is as the table states it, not checked on the DNA. TRBV21-1 counts as a pseudogene. This CDR3 comprises 20 residues. In nucleotides, the CDR3 is TGTGCCAGCAGCAAAAGTCCCGATTTGACAGGGGGCGAATTGCATCAGCCCCAGCATTTT. This encodes CASSKSPDLTGGELHQPQHF.

CDR3 sequence reads: CASRSPGDTGELFF. DNA of the CDR3: TGTGCCAGCAGATCTCCAGGGGACACCGGGGAGCTGTTTTTT. V and J are TRBV7-9 and TRBJ2-2; possible D gene TRBD1, 6 bases. CDR3 length: 14 residues. The ends were cut back, 6 bases at V and 3 bases at J, with 11 bases in the middle. CDR1 and CDR2 from the germline V gene are SEHNR and FQNEAQ (reference sequence).

The genes are TRBV6-5 and TRBJ1-2; D gene ambiguous. V dropped 1 base and J dropped 4 bases, with 13 bases sitting between them. The germline V gene encodes CDR1 MNHEY and CDR2 SVGAGI. The CDR3 runs 15 residues. This CDR3 reads CASSYLKLGGYGYTF. CDR3 coding DNA: TGTGCCAGCAGTTACTTGAAATTGGGAGGCTATGGCTACACCTTC.

This chain joins TRBV5-4 and TRBJ1-2; D is perhaps TRBD1 (5 bases). Trimming pared 3 bases from V and 0 bases from J, leaving 15 bases between. CDR3 length equals 16 residues. In germline, CDR1 is SGHNT, CDR2 YYREEE (reference sequence). The CDR3 bases are TGTGCCAGCAGCTCCAAGTCGGAGGGGTCTAACTATGGCTACACCTTC. It codes for CASSSKSEGSNYGYTF.

This rearrangement joins TRBV19 to TRBJ2-7; no clear D gene. Trimming removed 4 bases at V and 2 bases at J, with 18 bases between. This CDR3 has 16 amino acids. Germline-derived CDR1 and CDR2 are LNHDA and SQIVND (reference sequence). CDR3 residues: CASSTGPPAEAYEQYF. The CDR3 DNA follows: TGTGCCAGTAGTACCGGCCCTCCCGCAGAGGCCTACGAGCAGTACTTC.

The chain employs TRBV27 and TRBJ2-3; the D gene is possibly TRBD2 (6 bases). Per germline, CDR1 MNHEY and CDR2 SMNVEV (reference sequence). Trimming took 2 bases from V and 6 from J, leaving 9 bases between them. The CDR3 sequence is 13 residues long. The DNA for the CDR3 is TGTGCCAGCAGTTTAACAGGAGGGGATACGCAGTATTTT. This encodes CASSLTGGDTQYF.

The chain has TRBV7-2 and TRBJ2-5; tentatively, D is TRBD2 (5 bases). The germline gives CDR1 SGHTA, CDR2 FQGNSA. This CDR3 contains 13 residues. The V gene lost 8 bases and the J gene lost 2 bases, with 12 bases spanning the gap. The CDR3 DNA is TGTGCCAGCGGTGACGGGATTCAAGAGACCCAGTACTTC. Translated: CASGDGIQETQYF.

The V gene is TRBV5-1, the J gene TRBJ1-6; D ambiguous. V gave up 0 bases and J gave up 8 bases, with 12 bases separating them. CDR3 length: 15 amino acids. Germline lookup yields CDR1 SGHRS and CDR2 YFSETQ. CDR3 bases: TGCGCCAGCAGCTTGGATCCCACATTCGATTCACCCCTCCACTTT. Translated: CASSLDPTFDSPLHF.

This clone came up once. Other DNA sequences in this specimen translate into the identical CDR3. The chain links TRBV5-1 to TRBJ2-5; 12 nucleotides match TRBD2. The length of the CDR3 is 15 residues. V lost 4 bases and J lost 5; bases outside the gene matches: 6. Germline assignment: CDR1 SGHRS and CDR2 YFSETQ. For the CDR3, the DNA is TGCGCCAGCAGCCCTAGCGGGGGGGCTGGTGAGACCCAGTACTTC. Translated, it gives CASSPSGGAGETQYF.

The chain recombines TRBV5-1 with TRBJ2-3, with 13 positions matching TRBD2. Unmatched junction bases numbered 5, after V lost 4 bases and J lost 3 bases. The CDR3 extends over 16 amino acids. CDR1 SGHRS and CDR2 YFSETQ come from the germline V gene. The CDR3 region has the DNA TGCGCCAGCAGCGCGAGACTAGCGGGGGGTACAGATACGCAGTATTTT. Translated: CASSARLAGGTDTQYF.